The 23 T cell receptor beta chains presented below share a single source sample, sequenced in a study of pediatric ulcerative colitis. The data were produced by immunoSEQ multiplex PCR, yet TCRdb's version contains in-frame clones alone and is incomplete. The table includes 45,000 to 75,000 clones, around 87% detected once. The sample consisted of blood. The receptors originated from a boy aged 5-17 years who was a control in a study of pediatric ulcerative colitis.

This sequence joins TRBV6-6 and TRBJ1-1, with D possibly matching TRBD1 (6 bases). This CDR3 has 13 residues. The germline V and J ends were trimmed by 8 bases and 4 bases, with 14 bases remaining between them. Germline CDR1 is MNHNY and CDR2 is SVGAGI (reference sequence). The CDR3 nucleotides read TGTGCCAGCGGGGGTCTCAGGGGCACTGAAGCTTTCTTT. It yields the protein CASGGLRGTEAFF.

The V call is TRBV9, the J call TRBJ1-1; D ambiguous. The germline V gene has CDR1 SGDLS and CDR2 YYNGEE. V was trimmed by 3 bases and J by 1 base, leaving 1 base between them. The CDR3 has 11 amino acids. This chain's CDR3 is CASSGNTEAFF. The DNA for the CDR3 is TGTGCCAGCAGCGGGAACACTGAAGCTTTCTTT.

The genes are TRBV21-1 and TRBJ1-5. TRBV21-1 is shown as a pseudogene. The CDR3 covers 17 residues. CDR3 residues: CASSKEGRGFINQPQHF. For the CDR3, the DNA is TGTGCCAGCAGCAAAGAAGGCCGGGGCTTTATCAATCAGCCCCAGCATTTT.

The chain couples TRBV7-2 to TRBJ2-7; TRBD1 agrees at 7 bases. Trimming took 4 bases from V and 3 from J; bases not matched to a gene: 9. Germline V gene sequence: CDR1 SGHTA, CDR2 FQGNSA. This CDR3 spans 15 amino acids. The DNA for the CDR3 is TGTGCCAGCAGCTCATGGGACAGTGCCGACTACGAGCAGTACTTC. The encoded protein is CASSSWDSADYEQYF. Looking up the rest from reference TRBV7-2 and TRBJ2-7 gives the full variable domain: GAGVSQSPSNKVTEKGKDVELRCDPISGHTALYWYRQSLGQGLEFLIYFQGNSAPDKSGLPSDRFSAERTGGSVSTLTIQRTQQEDSAVYLCASSSWDSADYEQYFGPGTRLTVT.

Here the CDR3 reads CASKLRDRVFGELFF. CDR3 sequence (DNA): TGTGCCAGCAAACTCCGGGACAGGGTGTTCGGGGAGCTGTTTTTT. The V call is TRBV28, the J call TRBJ2-2; 9 bases map to TRBD1. The CDR3 loop spans 15 amino acids. The trim removed 7 bases at V and 7 bases at J, leaving 10 bases unmatched. Germline values: CDR1 MDHEN, CDR2 SYDVKM.

The genes are TRBV19 and TRBJ2-7; D is unresolved. The ends were cut back, 3 bases at V and 5 bases at J, with 2 bases in the middle. The CDR3 is made up of 10 amino acids. Germline V CDR1 and CDR2: LNHDA, SQIVND (reference sequence). The CDR3 nucleotides are TGTGCCAGTAGTATTGACGAGCAGTACTTC. This gives the protein CASSIDEQYF.

The gene calls are TRBV7-2 and TRBJ1-2; TRBD1 matches 9 bases. Germline V gene data show CDR1 as SGHTA and CDR2 as FQGNSA. Trimming removed 8 bases from V and 8 bases from J; junction bases left unmatched: 3. CDR3 length: 11 amino acids. CDR3 DNA: TGTGCCAGCGGGACAGGGCAAGGCTACACCTTC. Translation gives CASGTGQGYTF. Using reference TRBV7-2 and TRBJ1-2 for the parts outside the CDR3, the full variable domain is GAGVSQSPSNKVTEKGKDVELRCDPISGHTALYWYRQSLGQGLEFLIYFQGNSAPDKSGLPSDRFSAERTGGSVSTLTIQRTQQEDSAVYLCASGTGQGYTFGSGTRLTVV.

The CDR3 loop reads CASSPTGWEQYF. CDR3 DNA sequence: TGTGCCAGCAGCCCTACAGGTTGGGAGCAGTACTTC. The V call is TRBV4-2, the J call TRBJ2-7, with D maybe TRBD1 (5 bases). There are 12 residues in the CDR3. Per germline, CDR1 LGHNA and CDR2 YNFKEQ. The germline V and J ends were trimmed by 4 bases and 7 bases, with 11 bases remaining between them.

The chain couples TRBV19 to TRBJ2-1; TRBD2 is a possible D gene (5 bases). The CDR3 spans 12 residues. V was clipped by 4 bases and J by 10 bases, with 11 bases between them. Germline V gene lookup returns CDR1 LNHDA and CDR2 SQIVND (reference sequence). The chain's CDR3 is CASSNERQEQFF. CDR3 coding DNA: TGTGCCAGTAGTAACGAGCGGCAGGAGCAGTTCTTC. Complete variable domain (other parts from reference TRBV19 and TRBJ2-1): DGGITQSPKYLFRKEGQNVTLSCEQNLNHDAMYWYRQDPGQGLRLIYYSQIVNDFQKGDIAEGYSVSREKKESFPLTVTSAQKNPTAFYLCASSNERQEQFFGPGTRLTVL.

This chain uses TRBV5-1 with TRBJ2-3; D not resolved. V was trimmed by 4 bases and J by 5 bases, leaving 5 bases between them. This CDR3 region has 11 residues. Germline V CDR1 and CDR2: SGHRS, YFSETQ. In DNA form, the CDR3 reads TGCGCCAGCAGCCAGGAAGATACGCAGTATTTT. This translates into CASSQEDTQYF. Full variable domain (outside the CDR3, taken from reference TRBV5-1 and TRBJ2-3): KAGVTQTPRYLIKTRGQQVTLSCSPISGHRSVSWYQQTPGQGLQFLFEYFSETQRNKGNFPGRFSGRQFSNSRSEMNVSTLELGDSALYLCASSQEDTQYFGPGTRLTVL.

The chain carries TRBV18 and TRBJ2-7; no definite D call. The CDR3 is made up of 13 amino acids. V was cut by 1 base and J by 0 bases, with 4 bases left in between. Germline V gene sequence: CDR1 KGHSH, CDR2 LQKENI. CDR3 amino acids: CASSPLSSYEQYF. The CDR3 DNA reads as TGTGCCAGCTCACCACTGAGCTCCTACGAGCAGTACTTC. The complete variable domain, with remaining parts taken from reference TRBV18 and TRBJ2-7, reads NAGVMQNPRHLVRRRGQEARLRCSPMKGHSHVYWYRQLPEEGLKFMVYLQKENIIDESGMPKERFSAEFPKEGPSILRIQQVVRGDSAAYFCASSPLSSYEQYFGPGTRLTVT.

V is TRBV5-1 and J is TRBJ1-1, with D uncertain. Germline CDR1 and CDR2: SGHRS and YFSETQ. This CDR3 spans 13 amino acids. The V end lost 2 bases, the J end lost 1 base, and 6 bases lay between the germline ends. The CDR3 DNA is TGCGCCAGCAGCTTATCTTCGAACACTGAAGCTTTCTTT. Protein product: CASSLSSNTEAFF.

The rearrangement joins TRBV11-1 to TRBJ2-2; 9 nucleotides match TRBD1. In germline, CDR1 is SGHAT, CDR2 FQDESV (reference sequence). CDR3 size: 13 residues. The J segment lost 6 bases and the V segment lost 6 bases, leaving 2 bases of the junction unmatched. The CDR3 here is CASRRQGAGELFF. CDR3 nucleotide sequence: TGTGCCAGCAGACGACAGGGGGCCGGGGAGCTGTTTTTT.

This clone was found once. The gene calls are TRBV21-1 and TRBJ1-2. TRBV21-1 is a listed pseudogene. This CDR3 contains 14 residues. The CDR3: CASSNAADNYGYTF. The CDR3 DNA reads TGTGCCAGCAGCAACGCGGCGGACAACTATGGCTACACCTTC.

The rearrangement links TRBV6-4 to TRBJ1-2, with D perhaps TRBD1 (5 bases). Germline lookup yields CDR1 MRHNA and CDR2 SNTAGT. The CDR3 runs 13 residues. Trimming cost V 6 bases and J 2 bases, with 10 bases left between them. The CDR3 loop reads CASRDDRNYGYTF. In nucleotides, the CDR3 is TGTGCCAGCAGGGACGACAGAAACTATGGCTACACCTTC.

V usage is TRBV18 and J usage is TRBJ2-3, with 9 bases that match TRBD1. The CDR3 is 15 amino acids. V dropped 2 bases and J dropped 5; count of bases not matched to a gene: 5. Germline loops: CDR1 KGHSH, CDR2 LQKENI. CDR3 in amino acids: CASSPMGQGKDTQYF. CDR3 in DNA: TGTGCCAGCTCACCAATGGGACAGGGTAAAGATACGCAGTATTTT.

This chain joins TRBV7-8 and TRBJ1-5; TRBD1 aligns across 11 bases. Germline CDR1 SGHVS, CDR2 FQNEAQ. This CDR3 is 15 amino acids long. Trimming at V came to 5 bases and at J to 6 bases, leaving 6 bases not matched to a gene. CDR3 in amino acids: CASSTRTGGGQPQHF. CDR3 coding DNA: TGTGCCAGCAGCACACGGACAGGGGGCGGTCAGCCCCAGCATTTT.

The chain combines TRBV29-1 with TRBJ2-3; the D gene could be TRBD1 or TRBD2 (6 bases each). The V end lost 6 bases, the J end lost 0 bases, and 13 bases lay between the germline ends. The CDR3 has 14 amino acids. Germline lookup yields CDR1 SQVTM and CDR2 ANQGSEA. This CDR3 is CSVGGHRSTDTQYF. The DNA for the CDR3 is TGCAGCGTGGGGGGCCATCGTAGCACAGATACGCAGTATTTT.

This clone was counted a few times. The chain has TRBV6-4 and TRBJ2-2, with 9 bases matching TRBD2. CDR1 is MRHNA, CDR2 SNTAGT, per germline. The CDR3 spans 16 residues. The junction had 3 bases not matched to a gene; V was cut back by 0 bases and J by 4 bases. DNA of the CDR3: TGTGCCAGCAGTGACTCGATTAGCGGGAGCACCGGGGAGCTGTTTTTT. Its translation is CASSDSISGSTGELFF.

This rearrangement joins TRBV5-6 to TRBJ2-3; D uncertain. Trimming removed 3 bases from V and 2 bases from J, with 13 bases in between. This CDR3 has 15 residues. From germline, CDR1 is SGHDT and CDR2 YYEEEE. The CDR3 sequence: CASSSPGLVTDTQYF. The CDR3 bases are TGTGCCAGCAGCTCCCCTGGGCTTGTCACAGATACGCAGTATTTT.

The chain employs TRBV5-4 and TRBJ2-1; tentatively, D is TRBD1 (6 bases). Germline V lookup: CDR1 SGHNT, CDR2 YYREEE (reference sequence). CDR3 length: 15 amino acids. The V gene lost 2 bases and the J gene lost 2 bases, with 11 bases spanning the gap. Here the CDR3 reads CASSLRQGTYNEQFF. The CDR3 DNA reads as TGTGCCAGCAGCTTACGGCAGGGGACCTACAATGAGCAGTTCTTC.

The rearrangement uses TRBV4-1 and TRBJ2-1; tentative D call: TRBD2 (5 bases). V gave up 0 bases and J gave up 4 bases, with 10 bases separating them. The CDR3 covers 15 residues. Germline V gives CDR1 MGHRA, CDR2 YSYEKL. This chain's CDR3 is CASSQESGLYNEQFF. CDR3 coding DNA: TGCGCCAGCAGCCAAGAGTCCGGACTTTACAATGAGCAGTTCTTC.

The chain links TRBV9 to TRBJ2-3, with D perhaps TRBD2 (6 bases). The CDR3 has 16 amino acids. Per germline, CDR1 SGDLS and CDR2 YYNGEE. The V end was cut by 4 bases, the J end by 4 bases, with 19 bases between. This CDR3 reads CASSLIVADGADTQYF. CDR3 DNA sequence: TGTGCCAGCAGCCTTATCGTAGCGGATGGGGCAGATACGCAGTATTTT. Filled out from reference TRBV9 and TRBJ2-3, the complete variable domain reads DSGVTQTPKHLITATGQRVTLRCSPRSGDLSVYWYQQSLDQGLQFLIQYYNGEERAKGNILERFSAQQFPDLHSELNLSSLELGDSALYFCASSLIVADGADTQYFGPGTRLTVL.